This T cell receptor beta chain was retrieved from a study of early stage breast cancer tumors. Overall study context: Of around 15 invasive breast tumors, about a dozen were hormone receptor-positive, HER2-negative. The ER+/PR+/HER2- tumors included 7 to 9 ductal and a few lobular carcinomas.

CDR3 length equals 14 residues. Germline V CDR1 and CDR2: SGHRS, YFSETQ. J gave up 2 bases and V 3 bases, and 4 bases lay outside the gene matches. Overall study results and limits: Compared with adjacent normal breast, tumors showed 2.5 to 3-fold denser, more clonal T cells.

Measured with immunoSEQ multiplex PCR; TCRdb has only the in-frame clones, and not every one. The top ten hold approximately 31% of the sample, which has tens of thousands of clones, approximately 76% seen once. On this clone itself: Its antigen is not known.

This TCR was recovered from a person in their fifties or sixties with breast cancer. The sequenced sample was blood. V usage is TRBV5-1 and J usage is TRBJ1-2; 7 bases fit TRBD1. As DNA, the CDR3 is TGCGCCAGCAGCTGGGAGGGGGCCAACTATGGCTACACCTTC. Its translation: CASSWEGANYGYTF.